What follows are 10 T cell receptor beta chains derived from one specimen sequenced in a study of blood T cell repertoires in COVID-19. Assay used: immunoSEQ multiplex PCR; TCRdb lists only in-frame clones, some missing. This sample has a few hundred thousand clones; about 90% occur once, and the top ten carry approximately 0.99%. The sample was PBMCs or T cells enriched from blood (not recorded which). All receptors derive from a woman under 40 who had recovered from COVID-19.

The chain has TRBV2 and TRBJ1-5; 7 bases are a match to TRBD1. The V segment lost 4 bases and the J segment 2 bases; nucleotides outside the gene matches: 5. The CDR3 contains 15 residues. CDR1 is SNHLY, CDR2 FYNNEI, per germline. CDR3 residues: CASSAHRGGNQPQHF. In DNA, the CDR3 is TGTGCCAGCAGTGCCCACAGGGGAGGCAATCAGCCCCAGCATTTT. Based on the CDR3 plus reference TRBV2 and TRBJ1-5, the full variable domain is EPEVTQTPSHQVTQMGQEVILRCVPISNHLYFYWYRQILGQKVEFLVSFYNNEISEKSEIFDDQFSVERPDGSNFTLKIRSTKLEDSAMYFCASSAHRGGNQPQHFGDGTRLSIL.

The chain links TRBV19 to TRBJ2-1, with 11 bases aligning to TRBD2. The CDR3 is made up of 15 amino acids. J gave up 13 bases and V 6 bases, and 14 bases lay outside the gene matches. Per germline, CDR1 LNHDA and CDR2 SQIVND (reference sequence). The CDR3 nucleotides are TGTGCCAGTAGGAGCCAATCGGCTAGCGGGGGGCCTCAGTTCTTC. Its protein is CASRSQSASGGPQFF. Full variable domain (outside the CDR3, taken from reference TRBV19 and TRBJ2-1): DGGITQSPKYLFRKEGQNVTLSCEQNLNHDAMYWYRQDPGQGLRLIYYSQIVNDFQKGDIAEGYSVSREKKESFPLTVTSAQKNPTAFYLCASRSQSASGGPQFFGPGTRLTVL.

The chain employs TRBV7-2 and TRBJ2-1, with 14 bases lining up with TRBD2. Germline trimming cut 5 bases from V and 7 bases from J; bases unmatched to any gene: 7. Germline CDR1 and CDR2: SGHTA and FQGNSA. This CDR3 has 16 amino acids. CDR3 DNA sequence: TGTGCCAGCAGCCGGACTAGCGGGGGGCCCGGGAATGAGCAGTTCTTC. It specifies CASSRTSGGPGNEQFF.

The DNA of the CDR3 is TGTGCCACCAGTGATAAGGACAGGGTCTACGGGGAGCTGTTTTTT. This encodes CATSDKDRVYGELFF. This chain links TRBV24-1 with TRBJ2-2; TRBD1 aligns across 8 bases. The V gene end was trimmed by 3 bases and the J gene end by 7 bases; junction bases not matched to a gene: 6. Per germline, CDR1 KGHDR and CDR2 SFDVKD. There are 15 residues in the CDR3.

The chain links TRBV2 to TRBJ1-6, with D possibly TRBD1 on 5 matching bases. Trimming shortened V by 3 bases and J by 1 base, and 25 bases separated the two germline ends. In germline, CDR1 is SNHLY, CDR2 FYNNEI. The CDR3 is 21 residues long. CDR3 DNA sequence: TGTGCCAGCAGTGACCCCTCGGGGGGGATGGTCGTCGGGTCCTATAATTCACCCCTCCACTTT. Amino acid sequence: CASSDPSGGMVVGSYNSPLHF.

The chain employs TRBV27 and TRBJ2-2; D might be TRBD1 (6 bases). CDR1 is MNHEY and CDR2 is SMNVEV in the germline V gene (reference sequence). The CDR3 spans 16 residues. V lost 3 bases and J lost 1, with 12 bases in between. CDR3 amino acids: CASSFRTGRNTGELFF. The CDR3, as DNA: TGTGCCAGCAGTTTCCGAACAGGGAGGAACACCGGGGAGCTGTTTTTT.

V and J are TRBV5-8 and TRBJ2-1; possible D gene TRBD1, 6 bases. Per germline, CDR1 SGHTS and CDR2 YDEGEE. The CDR3 sequence is 16 residues long. V dropped 3 bases and J dropped 4 bases, with 17 bases sitting between them. The CDR3 DNA is TGTGCCAGCAGCTGGAACCGGGACACTGGATACAATGAGCAGTTCTTC. Its protein is CASSWNRDTGYNEQFF.

The chain carries TRBV9 and TRBJ1-5; 9 nucleotides agree with TRBD1. CDR1 is SGDLS and CDR2 is YYNGEE in the germline V gene. With V trimmed by 3 bases and J by 1 base, 5 bases remained unmatched. The CDR3 runs 16 residues. CDR3 nucleotides: TGTGCCAGCAGCGAGGGTACAGGGGGCAGCAATCAGCCCCAGCATTTT. Amino acid sequence: CASSEGTGGSNQPQHF.

This chain links TRBV7-2 with TRBJ2-3; possible D gene TRBD1, 5 bases. Germline CDR1 is SGHTA and CDR2 is FQGNSA. The CDR3 loop spans 16 amino acids. V gave up 0 bases and J gave up 3 bases, with 13 bases separating them. This chain's CDR3 is CASSLAGAGATDTQYF. CDR3 DNA sequence: TGTGCCAGCAGCTTAGCAGGGGCAGGCGCTACAGATACGCAGTATTTT. Together with reference TRBV7-2 and TRBJ2-3, the CDR3 gives the full variable domain: GAGVSQSPSNKVTEKGKDVELRCDPISGHTALYWYRQSLGQGLEFLIYFQGNSAPDKSGLPSDRFSAERTGGSVSTLTIQRTQQEDSAVYLCASSLAGAGATDTQYFGPGTRLTVL.

The chain links TRBV15 to TRBJ2-1; a weak D match, TRBD1 (8 bases). CDR1 and CDR2 from the germline V gene are LNHNV and YYDKDF (reference sequence). The V gene lost 0 bases and the J gene lost 7 bases, with 16 bases spanning the gap. This CDR3 contains 16 residues. The CDR3 is CATSRDPAQGGNEQFF. CDR3 DNA sequence: TGTGCCACCAGCAGAGATCCCGCACAGGGGGGGAATGAGCAGTTCTTC.